This T cell receptor beta chain was profiled in a study of molecular identifiers for immune sequencing clone quantification. Germline trimming cut 3 bases from V and 1 base from J; bases unmatched to any gene: 8. There are 16 residues in the CDR3. CDR1 SGHDT and CDR2 YYEEEE come from the germline V gene. This clonotype occurred many times. As yet, its antigen is unknown. Overall study results and limits: Spiked TCR RNA from one Jurkat cell reportedly showed up when mixed among 950,000 to 1,000,000 naive cells.

TCRdb independently ran MiXCR on the PCR reads; one entry per CDR3 protein. The repertoire holds roughly 65,000 distinct CDR3 sequences, with under 20% as singletons. Sorting selected naive CD8 T cells with a CD8+CD4-CCR7+CD45RA+ phenotype. Sequencing input: naive CD8+ T cells from blood, with Jurkat cell RNA spiked in. Subset indicated: FACS-sorted CD8+CD4-CCR7+CD45RA+ naive T cells. The chain recombines TRBV5-6 with TRBJ2-3; 7 positions agree with TRBD2. The sequence came from a human donor in good health. Some libraries in this study had Jurkat cell RNA spiked in. DNA of the CDR3: TGTGCCAGCAGCTCCCTGAGTCGGGAGGGCACAGATACGCAGTATTTT. Protein sequence: CASSSLSREGTDTQYF.